This T cell receptor (beta chain) was identified in a study of blood T cell repertoires in COVID-19. Profiled with immunoSEQ multiplex PCR; TCRdb holds only in-frame clones, not every one. The data hold a few hundred thousand clones, with approximately 86% observed a single time. The germline gives CDR1 KGHSH, CDR2 LQKENI. The ends were cut back, 3 bases at V and 4 bases at J, with 19 bases in the middle. The CDR3 covers 17 residues. This receptor was obtained from a man younger than 35 with acute COVID-19. Source material: PBMCs or T cells enriched from blood (not recorded which). This chain uses TRBV18 with TRBJ1-3; the D gene is possibly TRBD1 (6 bases). The CDR3 DNA is TGTGCCAGCTCACCCACAGGGAACCCCTCTTCCGGAAACACCATATATTTT. It translates to CASSPTGNPSSGNTIYF.